Each of the 20 T cell receptor beta chains below was sequenced from the same sample in a study of T cell responses to AZD1222 COVID-19 vaccine. The data were produced by immunoSEQ multiplex PCR, yet TCRdb's version contains in-frame clones alone and is incomplete. The sample lists over 85,000 clones; about 90% were seen once. This material consisted of peripheral blood, taken on day 0 of AZD1222 vaccination. The receptors come from an adult in good health.

The chain carries TRBV5-1 and TRBJ1-6, with D hard to call. This CDR3 comprises 16 residues. Germline CDR1 is SGHRS and CDR2 is YFSETQ. Trimming left V 4 bases short and J 1 base short, with 12 bases between. The CDR3 DNA is TGCGCCAGCAGCCCACAGAGTGCTTCCTATAATTCACCCCTCCACTTT. Amino acid sequence: CASSPQSASYNSPLHF.

J is TRBJ2-7 and V is TRBV5-1; D call uncertain. The CDR3 is 13 residues long. The V end was cut by 0 bases, the J end by 5 bases, with 9 bases between. Germline-derived CDR1 and CDR2 are SGHRS and YFSETQ. The CDR3 DNA is TGCGCCAGCAGCTTGGGGGCAGGAGACGAGCAGTACTTC. This translates into CASSLGAGDEQYF. The full variable domain, rest sourced from reference TRBV5-1 and TRBJ2-7, is KAGVTQTPRYLIKTRGQQVTLSCSPISGHRSVSWYQQTPGQGLQFLFEYFSETQRNKGNFPGRFSGRQFSNSRSEMNVSTLELGDSALYLCASSLGAGDEQYFGPGTRLTVT.

This clone was detected once. V and J are TRBV24-1 and TRBJ1-4; D is perhaps TRBD1 (5 bases). The CDR3 loop spans 17 amino acids. V lost 4 bases and J 0 bases, leaving 14 bases between the germline ends. In germline, CDR1 is KGHDR, CDR2 SFDVKD. The CDR3, as DNA: TGTGCCACCAGTGACCCCGGGACGGCAGCAACTAATGAAAAACTGTTTTTT. Its translation is CATSDPGTAATNEKLFF.

This chain links TRBV6-5 with TRBJ1-1, with a possible D match to TRBD1 (6 bases). The germline gives CDR1 MNHEY, CDR2 SVGAGI. Trimming removed 4 bases from V and 1 base from J, with 16 bases in between. The CDR3 runs to 16 residues. The CDR3 spells CASSWTYRAGNTEAFF. The DNA of the CDR3 is TGTGCCAGCAGTTGGACCTACAGGGCGGGGAACACTGAAGCTTTCTTT.

V and J are TRBV7-2 and TRBJ2-7; 9 positions match TRBD2. Germline V CDR1 and CDR2: SGHTA, FQGNSA. Unmatched junction bases numbered 11, after V lost 3 bases and J lost 5 bases. There are 16 residues in the CDR3. CDR3 bases: TGTGCCAGCAGCTTCTGGGCCCGCGGGGGGGCCAACGAGCAGTACTTC. Its protein is CASSFWARGGANEQYF.

The chain employs TRBV6-6 and TRBJ2-2; 7 nucleotides line up with TRBD1. Germline values: CDR1 MNHNY, CDR2 SVGAGI (reference sequence). V trimming: 4 bases; J trimming: 7 bases; junction bases outside the gene matches: 3. The CDR3 sequence is 13 residues long. Here the CDR3 reads CASSSTGDGELFF. Written as DNA, the CDR3 is TGTGCCAGCAGTTCCACAGGGGACGGGGAGCTGTTTTTT.

This chain uses TRBV2 with TRBJ2-3; a possible D gene is TRBD1 (5 bases). Trimming took 7 bases from V and 8 from J, leaving 16 bases between them. CDR1 is SNHLY and CDR2 is FYNNEI in the germline V gene. The CDR3 consists of 13 residues. This CDR3 reads CASTKRGERTQYF. The CDR3 DNA reads as TGTGCCAGCACTAAAAGGGGCGAACGTACGCAGTATTTT.

This chain joins TRBV2 and TRBJ1-2; D remains ambiguous. V lost 4 bases and J lost 10, with 16 bases in between. This CDR3 comprises 13 residues. CDR1 SNHLY and CDR2 FYNNEI come from the germline V gene. The CDR3 reads CASSVRGSELYTF. For the CDR3, the DNA is TGTGCCAGCAGTGTGCGCGGTTCGGAACTCTACACCTTC.

V and J are TRBV5-6 and TRBJ2-1; a possible D gene is TRBD1 (6 bases). Deletions cut 4 bases from V and 2 bases from J, with 16 bases between. The CDR3 covers 16 residues. From germline, CDR1 is SGHDT and CDR2 YYEEEE. This CDR3 reads CASSPRVGDTYNEQFF. The CDR3 DNA is TGTGCCAGCAGCCCCAGGGTGGGGGACACCTACAATGAGCAGTTCTTC.

This clone came up many times. The chain recombines TRBV6-2 or TRBV6-3 with TRBJ1-6; a weak D match, TRBD1 (5 bases). Trimming shortened V by 4 bases and J by 5 bases, and 18 bases separated the two germline ends. CDR1 MNHEY and CDR2 SVGEGT come from the germline V gene. The CDR3 spans 17 residues. In DNA form, the CDR3 reads TGTGCCAGCAGTTCGACGGGCCTCAAGGGGAATAATTCACCCCTCCACTTT. Translated, it gives CASSSTGLKGNNSPLHF.

The V and J genes are TRBV4-1 and TRBJ1-1; the D is unclear. The CDR3 totals 15 residues. Germline CDR1 MGHRA, CDR2 YSYEKL. Trimming left V 1 base short and J 1 base short, with 10 bases between. The CDR3 reads CASSQGHGPNTEAFF. The CDR3 DNA is TGCGCCAGCAGCCAAGGTCACGGGCCGAACACTGAAGCTTTCTTT.

The V gene is TRBV19, the J gene TRBJ1-5; no definite D call. There are 13 residues in the CDR3. Germline values: CDR1 LNHDA, CDR2 SQIVND (reference sequence). Trimming took 10 bases from V and 2 from J, leaving 12 bases between them. This CDR3 is CAISPQRNQPQHF. CDR3 in DNA: TGTGCCATTAGCCCCCAGCGCAATCAGCCCCAGCATTTT. Complete variable domain (other parts from reference TRBV19 and TRBJ1-5): DGGITQSPKYLFRKEGQNVTLSCEQNLNHDAMYWYRQDPGQGLRLIYYSQIVNDFQKGDIAEGYSVSREKKESFPLTVTSAQKNPTAFYLCAISPQRNQPQHFGDGTRLSIL.

The chain has TRBV9 and TRBJ1-2; no definite D call. The germline V gene has CDR1 SGDLS and CDR2 YYNGEE. The CDR3 has 15 amino acids. Trimming took 4 bases from V and 1 from J, leaving 14 bases between them. CDR3 amino acids: CASSPGPYRNYGYTF. The CDR3 bases are TGTGCCAGCAGCCCTGGGCCGTACCGTAACTATGGCTACACCTTC.

CDR3 sequence reads: CASSPQAGRPNQPQHF. CDR3 sequence (DNA): TGTGCCAGCTCACCCCAAGCCGGACGTCCCAATCAGCCCCAGCATTTT. The rearrangement links TRBV18 to TRBJ1-5; D is unclear. Germline values: CDR1 KGHSH, CDR2 LQKENI. The CDR3 totals 16 residues. V dropped 3 bases and J dropped 3 bases, with 15 bases sitting between them. Together with reference TRBV18 and TRBJ1-5, the CDR3 gives the full variable domain: NAGVMQNPRHLVRRRGQEARLRCSPMKGHSHVYWYRQLPEEGLKFMVYLQKENIIDESGMPKERFSAEFPKEGPSILRIQQVVRGDSAAYFCASSPQAGRPNQPQHFGDGTRLSIL.

This chain links TRBV6-2 or TRBV6-3 with TRBJ2-1; 9 bases match TRBD1. The CDR3 has 15 residues. Germline V gene sequence: CDR1 MNHEY, CDR2 SVGEGT. Unmatched junction bases numbered 1, after V lost 1 base and J lost 3 bases. The CDR3 DNA is TGTGCCAGCAGTTACTTGGGACAGGGCTACAATGAGCAGTTCTTC. Amino acid sequence: CASSYLGQGYNEQFF.

V gene TRBV19 combines with J gene TRBJ1-2; possibly TRBD1 for D (5 bases). Trimming took 5 bases from V and 4 from J, leaving 11 bases between them. The CDR3 contains 13 residues. Germline V gene data show CDR1 as LNHDA and CDR2 as SQIVND (reference sequence). CDR3 sequence (DNA): TGTGCCAGTAGTTTCCAGGGAACCTATGGCTACACCTTC. Translation: CASSFQGTYGYTF.

V is TRBV2 and J is TRBJ1-2; TRBD1 agrees at 7 bases. The germline V gene has CDR1 SNHLY and CDR2 FYNNEI. The CDR3 is made up of 14 amino acids. The J segment lost 8 bases and the V segment lost 3 bases, leaving 9 bases of the junction unmatched. The CDR3 loop is CASSDRQGGRGYTF. CDR3 DNA sequence: TGTGCCAGCAGTGATCGCCAGGGGGGAAGGGGCTACACCTTC. Together with reference TRBV2 and TRBJ1-2, the CDR3 gives the full variable domain: EPEVTQTPSHQVTQMGQEVILRCVPISNHLYFYWYRQILGQKVEFLVSFYNNEISEKSEIFDDQFSVERPDGSNFTLKIRSTKLEDSAMYFCASSDRQGGRGYTFGSGTRLTVV.

This clone was detected once. The chain employs TRBV24-1 and TRBJ2-5; TRBD1 aligns across 9 bases. This CDR3 is 14 amino acids long. J gave up 4 bases and V 5 bases, and 4 bases lay outside the gene matches. CDR1 is KGHDR and CDR2 is SFDVKD in the germline V gene. This CDR3 reads CATSGPGQGETQYF. The CDR3 nucleotides read TGTGCCACCAGTGGCCCGGGACAGGGAGAGACCCAGTACTTC.

V and J are TRBV5-1 and TRBJ1-1; D ambiguous. This CDR3 has 11 residues. Per the germline V gene, CDR1 is SGHRS and CDR2 is YFSETQ. Trimming pared 3 bases from V and 5 bases from J, leaving 5 bases between. CDR3 DNA: TGCGCCAGCAGCTACGGAACTGAAGCTTTCTTT. Translating it yields CASSYGTEAFF. Together with reference TRBV5-1 and TRBJ1-1, the CDR3 gives the full variable domain: KAGVTQTPRYLIKTRGQQVTLSCSPISGHRSVSWYQQTPGQGLQFLFEYFSETQRNKGNFPGRFSGRQFSNSRSEMNVSTLELGDSALYLCASSYGTEAFFGQGTRLTVV.

The J gene is TRBJ2-4, the V gene TRBV10-2; D is ambiguous. V lost 6 bases to trimming and J lost 6 bases, with 9 bases between them. The CDR3 loop spans 12 amino acids. Germline values: CDR1 WSHSY, CDR2 SAAADI. As DNA, the CDR3 is TGCGCCAGCAGCGAGACGGGAAACATTCAGTACTTC. Amino acids: CASSETGNIQYF.